A selection of T cell receptor beta chains follows, all from one sample in a study of T cell responses to AZD1222 COVID-19 vaccine. Clones were read by immunoSEQ multiplex PCR, and TCRdb kept only the in-frame ones, dropping some. The sample shows 15,000 to 20,000 clones, around 92% of them seen only once. This specimen consisted of peripheral blood, obtained 28 days after the second AZD1222 dose. The receptor set was obtained from an adult who received the AZD1222 COVID-19 vaccine. Both conserved end residues are part of each CDR3. The D gene is left open where the match is weak. For some rows the clone size is stated as once, few or many, or as a class when expanded; others skip it.

TRBJ1-2 NA NA TRBV25-1 CASSENSGYGYTF TGTGCCAGCAGTGAAAATTCAGGCTATGGCTACACCTTC
TRBJ1-2 NA NA TRBV3-1/TRBV3-2 CASSQDLGGQDYGYTF TGTGCCAGCAGCCAAGATTTAGGGGGGCAAGACTATGGCTACACCTTC
TRBJ2-7 NA NA TRBV15 CATSVGRPYYEQYF TGTGCCACCAGCGTTGGACGGCCCTACTACGAGCAGTACTTC
TRBJ2-7 NA NA TRBV6-5 CASRHSYEQYF TGTGCCAGCAGACACAGCTACGAGCAGTACTTC
TRBJ1-2 few NA TRBV27 CASSPRDTNYGYTF TGTGCCAGCAGTCCCAGGGACACTAACTATGGCTACACCTTC
TRBJ1-2 NA NA TRBV28 CASTITSYGYTF TGTGCCAGTACTATTACCTCCTATGGCTACACCTTC
TRBJ1-6 NA TRBD1 TRBV9 CASTGQGGNSPLHF TGTGCCAGCACGGGACAGGGAGGTAATTCACCCCTCCACTTT
TRBJ1-2 NA TRBD1 TRBV5-1 CASNPGQGASGYTF TGCGCCAGCAACCCGGGACAGGGGGCTTCTGGCTACACCTTC
TRBJ2-1 NA TRBD2 TRBV4-1 CASSQGLADYNEQFF TGCGCCAGCAGCCAAGGTCTAGCGGATTACAATGAGCAGTTCTTC
TRBJ1-1 NA NA TRBV20-1 CSAWTDTEAFF TGCAGTGCTTGGACGGACACTGAAGCTTTCTTT
TRBJ1-3 NA NA TRBV10-3 CAIDGGSGNTIYF TGTGCCATCGATGGGGGCTCTGGAAACACCATATATTTT
TRBJ2-3 NA NA TRBV18 CASSPGPPTDTQYF TGTGCCAGCTCGCCGGGTCCTCCAACCGATACGCAGTATTTT
TRBJ2-3 NA TRBD2 TRBV3-1/TRBV3-2 CASSQDGGNPSSGQYF TGTGCCAGCAGCCAAGATGGGGGGAATCCCTCTAGCGGGCAGTATTTT
TRBJ1-6 NA NA TRBV19 CASSWPVRYSPLHF TGTGCCAGTAGTTGGCCAGTTCGATATTCACCCCTCCACTTT
TRBJ1-2 NA TRBD1 TRBV28 CASSLYYRGAGGYTF TGTGCCAGCAGTTTGTACTACAGGGGCGCGGGTGGCTACACCTTC
TRBJ1-1 NA NA TRBV18 CASSPRTEEKAFF TGTGCCAGCTCACCGAGGACAGAGGAGAAAGCTTTCTTT
TRBJ1-1 once NA TRBV6-5 CASTETTEAFF TGTGCCAGCACGGAGACCACCGAAGCTTTCTTT
TRBJ2-2 NA NA TRBV30 CAWDSGTANTGELFF TGTGCCTGGGATTCCGGGACGGCGAACACCGGGGAGCTGTTTTTT
TRBJ1-1 few TRBD1 TRBV28 CASSHQSGQMNTEAFF TGTGCCAGCAGCCACCAGTCGGGACAGATGAACACTGAAGCTTTCTTT
TRBJ2-5 NA TRBD1 TRBV13 CASSTGVETQYF TGTGCCAGCAGTACAGGGGTTGAGACCCAGTACTTC
TRBJ2-1 NA TRBD2 TRBV5-1 CASSSGLATYNEQFF TGCGCCAGCAGCTCGGGACTAGCGACCTACAATGAGCAGTTCTTC
TRBJ1-2 NA NA TRBV3-1/TRBV3-2 CASSQDARANYGYTF TGTGCCAGCAGCCAAGATGCCAGGGCGAACTATGGCTACACCTTC
TRBJ1-4 NA NA TRBV7-6 CASSLAVGGTNEKLFF TGTGCCAGCAGCTTAGCGGTCGGGGGAACTAATGAAAAACTGTTTTTT
TRBJ1-6 few NA TRBV7-2 CASSWGRNNSPLHF TGTGCCAGCAGCTGGGGACGGAATAATTCACCCCTCCACTTT
TRBJ2-7 NA NA TRBV29-1 CSVQDYFGSYEQYF TGCAGCGTACAAGACTACTTCGGTTCCTACGAGCAGTACTTC
TRBJ1-6 NA NA TRBV5-1 CASSRAGVTNSPLHF TGCGCCAGCAGCCGCGCAGGGGTGACAAATTCACCCCTCCACTTT
TRBJ2-1 NA NA TRBV24-1 CATSDPRMADRYNEQFF TGTGCCACCAGTGATCCCCGCATGGCCGATCGGTACAATGAGCAGTTCTTC
TRBJ2-1 NA TRBD2 TRBV28 CASRILAGGYNEQFF TGTGCCAGCAGGATCCTAGCGGGAGGCTACAATGAGCAGTTCTTC
TRBJ1-1 NA NA TRBV12-3/TRBV12-4 CATSVVGWAEAFF TGTGCCACGTCGGTCGTGGGATGGGCTGAAGCTTTCTTT
TRBJ2-2 NA TRBD2 TRBV6-5 CASTEIAGFGELFF TGTGCCAGCACCGAAATAGCGGGGTTCGGGGAGCTGTTTTTT
TRBJ2-5 NA TRBD2 TRBV28 CASTQLAGGGETQYF TGTGCCAGCACCCAACTAGCGGGAGGTGGAGAGACCCAGTACTTC
TRBJ2-3 NA NA TRBV2 CASSAGQFGTDTQYF TGTGCCAGCAGTGCTGGACAGTTTGGCACAGATACGCAGTATTTT
TRBJ1-5 NA NA TRBV10-1 CASSEGGLRPQHF TGCGCCAGCAGTGAGGGGGGATTGAGGCCCCAGCATTTT
TRBJ2-4 NA TRBD1 TRBV30 CAWRTGGIQYF TGTGCCTGGAGGACAGGGGGCATTCAGTACTTC
TRBJ2-1 NA NA TRBV19 CASSQSLNEQFF TGTGCCAGTAGTCAATCACTGAATGAGCAGTTCTTC
TRBJ1-2 NA NA TRBV3-1/TRBV3-2 CASSLSQTGGYTF TGTGCCAGCAGCCTCTCCCAGACAGGTGGCTACACCTTC
TRBJ1-2 NA NA TRBV4-1 CASSQNRRAFGYTF TGCGCCAGCAGCCAAAATAGGCGGGCCTTCGGCTACACCTTC
TRBJ1-2 NA NA TRBV7-9 CASTPRSDYGYTF TGTGCCAGCACCCCTCGGTCGGACTATGGCTACACCTTC
TRBJ2-5 NA NA TRBV5-1 CASSVRRGGQETQYF TGCGCCAGCAGCGTACGGCGGGGAGGCCAAGAGACCCAGTACTTC
TRBJ2-7 NA NA TRBV4-2 CASSQEIRAPYEQYF TGTGCCAGCAGCCAAGAGATCAGAGCTCCCTACGAGCAGTACTTC
TRBJ2-7 NA NA TRBV5-6 CASSLVGSYEQYF TGTGCCAGCAGCTTAGTGGGCTCCTACGAGCAGTACTTC
TRBJ1-5 NA NA TRBV18 CASSPDNQPQHF TGTGCCAGCTCACCCGACAATCAGCCCCAGCATTTT
TRBJ2-3 NA NA TRBV5-1 CASSETPPGGGTDTQYF TGCGCCAGCAGCGAGACCCCTCCAGGTGGGGGGACAGATACGCAGTATTTT
TRBJ2-1 NA TRBD2 TRBV3-1/TRBV3-2 CASSQDWRVGLAGGEQFF TGTGCCAGCAGCCAAGATTGGCGGGTAGGACTAGCGGGAGGGGAGCAGTTCTTC
TRBJ1-5 NA NA TRBV19 CASTPYGGIYSNQPQHF TGTGCCAGTACCCCTTACGGGGGGATTTATAGCAATCAGCCCCAGCATTTT
TRBJ1-2 NA TRBD1 TRBV7-9 CASSNYGTGTYGYTF TGTGCCAGCAGCAACTACGGGACAGGGACCTATGGCTACACCTTC
TRBJ2-5 NA NA TRBV19 CASSTNPVSSRETQYF TGTGCCAGTAGTACCAACCCTGTGAGTTCCCGAGAGACCCAGTACTTC
TRBJ2-6 NA TRBD2 TRBV6-1 CASSEAQLAGLSGANVLTF TGTGCCAGCAGTGAAGCGCAACTAGCGGGTCTCTCTGGGGCCAACGTCCTGACTTTC
TRBJ2-5 NA NA TRBV2 CASSQTRVETQYF TGTGCCAGCAGTCAGACTAGAGTAGAGACCCAGTACTTC
TRBJ1-4 NA NA TRBV2 CASSPRGGEKLFF TGTGCCAGCTCCCCCCGAGGTGGGGAAAAACTGTTTTTT
TRBJ1-6 NA NA TRBV7-9 CASSLINSPLHF TGTGCCAGCAGCTTAATTAATTCACCCCTCCACTTT
TRBJ2-5 NA NA TRBV5-4 CASSLAGSGGTQYF TGTGCCAGCAGCTTGGCAGGCAGTGGTGGGACCCAGTACTTC
TRBJ2-1 NA NA TRBV6-5 CASSYEAGWRNEQFF TGTGCCAGCAGTTACGAGGCAGGTTGGCGCAATGAGCAGTTCTTC
TRBJ1-2 NA NA TRBV30 CAWSVDVGTSF TGTGCCTGGAGTGTAGATGTGGGGACCTCCTTC
TRBJ2-2 NA NA TRBV2 CASSVGGLGTGELFF TGTGCCAGCAGTGTTGGGGGGCTGGGCACCGGGGAGCTGTTTTTT
TRBJ2-3 NA NA TRBV7-9 CASSLAEGISTDTQYF TGTGCCAGCAGCTTAGCTGAGGGGATTAGCACAGATACGCAGTATTTT
TRBJ1-1 NA NA TRBV6-6 CASSYPPGGIEAFF TGTGCCAGCAGTTACCCTCCCGGGGGGATTGAAGCTTTCTTT